Below are 7 T cell receptor beta chains sequenced from a single sample in a study of shared clonotypes between healthy human individuals. Assay used: immunoSEQ multiplex PCR; TCRdb lists only in-frame clones, some missing. The data contain a few million clones, about 92% of them singletons. The sample consisted of naive CD4+ T cells sorted from blood. The sample's subset: CD45RA+ positively selected. Receptors were obtained from a man younger than 30 in good health.

A note on this clone: A junction end diverges from the germline sequence, so it may reflect a read error. The CDR3 DNA follows: TGTGCTAGCAGCCAGGGACTAGCGGGAGTCAGTGAGCAGTTCTTC. This sequence encodes CASSQGLAGVSEQFF. This chain joins TRBV7-7 and TRBJ2-1; 14 bases fit TRBD2. Germline V gene sequence: CDR1 SSHAT, CDR2 FNYEAQ (reference sequence). CDR3 length: 15 amino acids.

This rearrangement joins TRBV11-2 to TRBJ2-5; a possible D gene is TRBD2 (6 bases). The CDR3 has 16 residues. V was shortened by 0 bases and J by 1 base, with 12 bases between the two germline ends. The germline CDR1 and CDR2 sequences are SGHAT and FQNNGV. The CDR3 DNA sequence: TGTGCCAGCAGCTTAGAAGGGAGGAGAGGCCAAGAGACCCAGTACTTC. This encodes CASSLEGRRGQETQYF. The full variable domain, its missing parts supplied by reference TRBV11-2 and TRBJ2-5, is EAGVAQSPRYKIIEKRQSVAFWCNPISGHATLYWYQQILGQGPKLLIQFQNNGVVDDSQLPKDRFSAERLKGVDSTLKIQPAKLEDSAVYLCASSLEGRRGQETQYFGPGTRLLVL.

The V and J genes are TRBV21-1 and TRBJ2-5; the table names TRBD2, a call not compared with the DNA. TRBV21-1 represents a pseudogene. This CDR3 is 14 amino acids long. The CDR3 sequence: CASSKRGKQETQYF. The CDR3 DNA follows: TGTGCCAGCAGCAAACGAGGAAAGCAAGAGACCCAGTACTTC.

This rearrangement joins TRBV6-6 to TRBJ2-2; D unresolved. Germline values: CDR1 MNHNY, CDR2 SVGAGI (reference sequence). V was trimmed by 5 bases and J by 8 bases, leaving 9 bases between them. The CDR3 runs 12 residues. The CDR3 loop is CASSDLMGELFF. CDR3 sequence (DNA): TGTGCCAGCAGTGACTTAATGGGGGAGCTGTTTTTT.

Note on this clone: Other DNA sequences of this sample code for an identical CDR3. The chain employs TRBV28 and TRBJ1-5; D not certain. The V end lost 3 bases, the J end lost 4 bases, and 7 bases lay between the germline ends. There are 13 residues in the CDR3. Germline loops: CDR1 MDHEN, CDR2 SYDVKM. The CDR3 region is CASSFGSNQPQHF. The CDR3 coding sequence is TGTGCCAGCAGTTTCGGAAGTAATCAGCCCCAGCATTTT. The full variable domain, completed using reference TRBV28 and TRBJ1-5, is DVKVTQSSRYLVKRTGEKVFLECVQDMDHENMFWYRQDPGLGLRLIYFSYDVKMKEKGDIPEGYSVSREKKERFSLILESASTNQTSMYLCASSFGSNQPQHFGDGTRLSIL.

The V gene is TRBV19, the J gene TRBJ1-3; D uncertain. The CDR3 covers 15 residues. Germline loops: CDR1 LNHDA, CDR2 SQIVND (reference sequence). Trimming took off 3 bases at V and 1 base at J, with 10 bases between the two ends. The CDR3 here is CASSISFGSGNTIYF. The CDR3 DNA reads TGTGCCAGTAGTATTTCGTTCGGTTCTGGAAACACCATATATTTT.

The chain recombines TRBV9 with TRBJ2-5, with 7 nucleotides matching TRBD1. CDR3 size: 15 residues. V lost 4 bases, J lost 1 base, and 7 bases stayed unmatched. Looked up from germline, CDR1 is SGDLS and CDR2 is YYNGEE. CDR3 loop: CASSFWTGPQETQYF. For the CDR3, the DNA is TGTGCCAGCAGCTTCTGGACAGGACCCCAAGAGACCCAGTACTTC.